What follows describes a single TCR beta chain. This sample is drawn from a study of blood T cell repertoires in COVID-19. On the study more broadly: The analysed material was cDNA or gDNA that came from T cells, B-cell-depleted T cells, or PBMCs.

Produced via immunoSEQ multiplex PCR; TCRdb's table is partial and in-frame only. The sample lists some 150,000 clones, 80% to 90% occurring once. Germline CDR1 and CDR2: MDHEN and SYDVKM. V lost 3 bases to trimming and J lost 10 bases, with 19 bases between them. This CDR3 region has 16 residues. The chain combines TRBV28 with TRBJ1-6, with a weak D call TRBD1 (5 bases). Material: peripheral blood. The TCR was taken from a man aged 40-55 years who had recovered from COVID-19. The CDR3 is CASSFRRRAGYSPLHF. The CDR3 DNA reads TGTGCCAGCAGTTTTAGGCGTCGGGCAGGGTACTCACCCCTCCACTTT.